Described below is a single T cell receptor (beta chain) sequence and its context. The antigen is unknown. This entry comes from a study of cytomegalovirus exposure and HLA in healthy donors. Looked up from germline, CDR1 is MNHEY and CDR2 is SVGAGI. CDR3 size: 15 residues. The V and J ends lost 2 bases and 7 bases, in that order; junction bases with no gene match: 8. Notes on the study in general: Later, an analysis found that TCR clusters from the first cohort tended to co-occur in the 120 validation repertoires. For cytomegalovirus status, the classifier reportedly gave diagnoses with high specificity and sensitivity.

Libraries were prepared by immunoSEQ multiplex PCR; TCRdb keeps only in-frame clonotypes and omits some of them. Of 130,000 or so clones listed, roughly 87% are singletons. The source material was PBMCs. The rearrangement links TRBV6-5 to TRBJ1-2; 9 nucleotides align to TRBD1. This receptor was identified in a woman under 30 in good health and CMV-seronegative. CDR3 in amino acids: CASSYKTGGPSGYTF. For the CDR3, the DNA is TGTGCCAGCAGTTACAAGACAGGGGGGCCTTCTGGCTACACCTTC.